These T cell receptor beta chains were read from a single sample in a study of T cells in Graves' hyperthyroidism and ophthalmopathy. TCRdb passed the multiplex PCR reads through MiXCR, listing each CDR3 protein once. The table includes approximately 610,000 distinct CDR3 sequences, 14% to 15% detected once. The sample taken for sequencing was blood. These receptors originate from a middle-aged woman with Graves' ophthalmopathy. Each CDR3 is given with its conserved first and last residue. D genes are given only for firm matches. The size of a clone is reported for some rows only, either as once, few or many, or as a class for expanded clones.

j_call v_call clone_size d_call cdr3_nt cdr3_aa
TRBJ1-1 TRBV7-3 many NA TGTGCCAGCAGCCCCTTAAGGAAGGTCGGCACTGAAGCTTTCTTT CASSPLRKVGTEAFF
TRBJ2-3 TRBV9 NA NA TGTGCCAGCAGCGACCTTAGCACAGATACGCAGTATTTT CASSDLSTDTQYF
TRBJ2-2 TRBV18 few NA TGTGCCAGCTCCGAAGACTTGATAGGGGCTAACGGGGAGCTGTTTTTT CASSEDLIGANGELFF
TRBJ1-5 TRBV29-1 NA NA TGCAGCGCCAAAACAGGTTATTCCCAGCATTTT CSAKTGYSQHF
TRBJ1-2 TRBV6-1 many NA TGTGCCAGCAGTTCCCAAGGCTACACCTTC CASSSQGYTF
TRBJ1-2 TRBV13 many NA TGTGCCAGCAGCGGCCGGGTCGGCAACTACACCTTC CASSGRVGNYTF
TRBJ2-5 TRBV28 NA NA TGTGCCAGCAGGCAGAGCGGCCTGGAGACCCAGTACTTC CASRQSGLETQYF
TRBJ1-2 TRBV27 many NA TGTGCCAGCAGTTTCAGGCAGACTAACTATGGCTACACCTTC CASSFRQTNYGYTF
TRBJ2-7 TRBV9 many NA TGTGCCAGCAGCGGAGAAGAAAAGGACGAGCAGTACTTC CASSGEEKDEQYF
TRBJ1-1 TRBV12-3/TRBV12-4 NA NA TGTGCCAGCAGTTGGAACAGGGTATCTGAAGCTTTCTTT CASSWNRVSEAFF
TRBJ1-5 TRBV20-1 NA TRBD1 TGCAGTGCTAGTGGGACAGGGAGCGGTCAGCCCCAGCATTTT CSASGTGSGQPQHF
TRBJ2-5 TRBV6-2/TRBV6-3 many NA TGTGCCAGCAGTTCCGGACAGTACTCCCAAGAGACCCAGTACTTC CASSSGQYSQETQYF
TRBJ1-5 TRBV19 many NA TGTGCCACTAAAAGTTCGGGGTTTGGCAATCAGCCCCAGCATTTT CATKSSGFGNQPQHF
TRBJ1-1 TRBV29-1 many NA TGCAGCGTTGTAGGAGACCCGGGGACTGAAGCTTTCTTT CSVVGDPGTEAFF
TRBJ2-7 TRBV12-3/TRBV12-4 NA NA TGTGCCAGCAGTTTTGTGGATTTCAGATGGGAGCAGTACTTC CASSFVDFRWEQYF
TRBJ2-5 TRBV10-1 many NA TGCGCCAACTGGGCCGAGGGAGAGGAGACCCAGTACTTC CANWAEGEETQYF
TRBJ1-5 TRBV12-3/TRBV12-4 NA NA TGTGCCAGCAGTTTAGCCACAGGGTTTAATCAGCCCCAGCATTTT CASSLATGFNQPQHF
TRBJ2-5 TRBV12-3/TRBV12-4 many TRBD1 TGTGCCAGCAGTTTAGGGACAGGGGGGTTTGGAGAGACCCAGTACTTC CASSLGTGGFGETQYF
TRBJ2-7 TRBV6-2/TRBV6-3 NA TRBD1 TGTGCCAGCATCGACAGGGGGACATGGGGGTACTACGAGCAGTACTTC CASIDRGTWGYYEQYF
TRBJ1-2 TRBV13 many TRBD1 TGTGCCAGCAGTTCCCGGGACAGGGAGGGCTACACCTTC CASSSRDREGYTF
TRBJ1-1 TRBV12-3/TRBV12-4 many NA TGTGCCAGCAGGGTGGGCACTGAAGCTTTCTTT CASRVGTEAFF
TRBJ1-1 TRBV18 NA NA TGTGCCAGCTCACCACCTAAAGGGCAGGACACTGAAGCTTTCTTT CASSPPKGQDTEAFF
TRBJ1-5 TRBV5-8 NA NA TGTGCCAGCAGCCGGGAGGTGGGGGGGCAGCCCCAGCATTTT CASSREVGGQPQHF
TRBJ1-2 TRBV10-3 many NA TGTGCCATCACCGACGGAGGGGCCGGCTATGGCTACACCTTC CAITDGGAGYGYTF
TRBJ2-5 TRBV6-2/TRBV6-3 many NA TGTGCCAGCAGTTACTCAAGAATCGGGCCGGGGGATAGAAAGACCCAGTACTTC CASSYSRIGPGDRKTQYF
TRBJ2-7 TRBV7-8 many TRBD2 TGTGCCAGCAGCTTCCCGGGGGGACTTCCGTTCTACGAGCAGTACTTC CASSFPGGLPFYEQYF
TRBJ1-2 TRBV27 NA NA TGTGCCAGCAGTTTATCGTACGCGGGGCGGGCTAACTATGGCTACACCTTC CASSLSYAGRANYGYTF
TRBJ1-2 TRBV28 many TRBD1 TGTGCCAGCAGTTTATTAGAGGACAGGGGATTCGGTACCTTC CASSLLEDRGFGTF
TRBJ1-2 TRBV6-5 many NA TGTGCCAGCAGTTCCATACAGTTTAACTATGGCTACACCTTC CASSSIQFNYGYTF
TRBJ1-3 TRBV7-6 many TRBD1 TGTGCCAGCAGCTTAGCGGGGACAGGGGCTGGAAACACCATATATTTT CASSLAGTGAGNTIYF
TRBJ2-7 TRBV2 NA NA TGTGCCAGCAGTTTTGCTAGCAGAGGGGAGCAGTACTTC CASSFASRGEQYF
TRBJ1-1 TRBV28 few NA TGTGCCAGCAGTTCCATTGGGACGGCTGAAGGCACTGAAGCTTTCTTT CASSSIGTAEGTEAFF
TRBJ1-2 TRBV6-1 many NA TGTGCCAGCAGATGGGCCTATGGCTACACCTTC CASRWAYGYTF
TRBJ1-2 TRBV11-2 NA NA TGTGCCAGCAGCTTAATGCAGGGATCGGGTCCTGGTGGCTACACCTTC CASSLMQGSGPGGYTF
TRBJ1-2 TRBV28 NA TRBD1 TGTGCCAGCAGTTACAAACAGGGGGCTATTGGCTACACCTTC CASSYKQGAIGYTF
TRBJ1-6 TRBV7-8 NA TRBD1 TGTGCCAGCAGCTTACAGGGGGAATATAATTCACCCCTCCACTTT CASSLQGEYNSPLHF
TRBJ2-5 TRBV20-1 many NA TGCAGTGCTAGAGACCAAGGGAGCGTGTTGGAGACCCAGTACTTC CSARDQGSVLETQYF
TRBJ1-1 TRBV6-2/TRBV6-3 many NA TGTGCCAGCAGACCTAGGGGAGACAGGAGATTCAGTAGCGCTGAAGCTTTCTTT CASRPRGDRRFSSAEAFF
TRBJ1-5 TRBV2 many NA TGTGCCAGCAGTGAATGGGGGCTCCAGCATTTT CASSEWGLQHF
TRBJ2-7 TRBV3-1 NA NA TGTGCCAGCAGCCTCCGGGACCCAAGTTCCGAGCAGTACTTC CASSLRDPSSEQYF
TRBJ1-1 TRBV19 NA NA TGTGCCAGTAGTATAGATCGGAGAGGGACTGAAGCTTTCTTT CASSIDRRGTEAFF
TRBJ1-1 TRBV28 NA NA TGTGCCAGCAGTTGGGACATCCCCCCCGGAGCTTTCTTT CASSWDIPPGAFF
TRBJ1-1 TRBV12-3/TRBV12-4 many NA TGTGCCAGCAGTACAGCGGTAGGAGAAGCTTTCTTT CASSTAVGEAFF
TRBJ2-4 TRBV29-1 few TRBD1 TGCAGCGCCTATTCAGGGGGATTGAACATTCAGTACTTC CSAYSGGLNIQYF
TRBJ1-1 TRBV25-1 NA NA TGTGCCAGCAGTGTCGCGGCGTTCATGAACACTGAAGCTTTCTTT CASSVAAFMNTEAFF
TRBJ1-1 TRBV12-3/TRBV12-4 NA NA TGTGCCAGCAGTTTACTTGATTGGCTGAACACTGAAGCTTTCTTT CASSLLDWLNTEAFF
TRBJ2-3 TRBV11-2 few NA TGTGCCAGCAGCTTAGTGATAGCGGTAAGGGGAGAAGATACGCAGTATTTT CASSLVIAVRGEDTQYF
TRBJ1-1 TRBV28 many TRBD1 TGTGCCAGCAGTACAGGGGCCTTCACTGAAGCTTTCTTT CASSTGAFTEAFF